This TCR beta chain was obtained from a study of graft-versus-host responses after intestinal transplantation. Study results and caveats: Analysis identified GvH clones in recipient marrow, with some appearing first in ileum or blood.

This clone has a handful of counts. J lost 6 bases, V lost 0 bases, and 0 bases had no gene match. This CDR3 has 14 residues. CDR1 and CDR2 from the germline V gene are ENHRY and SYGVKD. Assay: immunoSEQ multiplex PCR; the TCRdb copy retains only in-frame clones and omits some. This sample has around 6,200 clones, with 22% found just once. The specimen was alloreactive CD4+ T cells from a mixed lymphocyte reaction culture, collected before transplantation. This sample's subset: CFSE-low proliferating T cells sorted from approximately 6-day pre-transplant mixed lymphocyte reaction (GvH or HvG direction). This TCR was recovered from a human patient who was an organ donor for intestinal transplantation. V is TRBV10-3 and J is TRBJ2-4; 9 nucleotides agree with TRBD2. The CDR3 sequence is CAISESSGGNIQYF. CDR3 DNA: TGTGCCATCAGTGAGTCTAGCGGGGGAAACATTCAGTACTTC.